A selection of T cell receptor beta chains follows, all from one sample in a study of cytomegalovirus exposure and HLA in healthy donors. Sequencing was performed with immunoSEQ multiplex PCR; in TCRdb, only in-frame clones are kept and a portion is missing. Among about 160,000 clones, roughly 80% were seen once, and the ten largest hold 1.3%. Sequencing input: PBMCs. The receptor source for this set is a man between 45 and 60 years old in good health and CMV-seropositive. Both conserved end residues are part of each CDR3. The order of the fields is J gene, D gene, CDR3 length, V gene, clone size, CDR3 protein, CDR3 DNA. A D gene is named only where the DNA matches it firmly. Where a row states a size, it is once, few, many or the class of an expanded clone; other rows omit it.

>TRBJ2-5|TRBD2|16|TRBV7-2|.
CASSLVVVSGAATQYF
TGTGCCAGCAGCTTAGTAGTCGTTAGCGGGGCCGCGACCCAGTACTTC
>TRBJ2-5|.|16|TRBV15|few
CATSRDHPGVGETQYF
TGTGCCACCAGCAGAGATCACCCGGGAGTGGGGGAGACCCAGTACTTC
>TRBJ2-7|.|15|TRBV5-1|.
CASSSHRGGAYEQYF
TGCGCCAGCAGCTCCCACCGAGGGGGGGCTTACGAGCAGTACTTC
>TRBJ2-5|TRBD1|15|TRBV19|.
CASSITKGAGETQYF
TGTGCCAGTAGTATTACGAAGGGGGCGGGAGAGACCCAGTACTTC
>TRBJ1-2|.|14|TRBV29-1|.
CSVEGPYRGYGYTF
TGCAGCGTTGAAGGGCCTTACCGGGGCTATGGCTACACCTTC
>TRBJ2-7|.|11|TRBV28|.
CASWSDYEQYF
TGTGCCAGCTGGTCAGACTACGAGCAGTACTTC
>TRBJ2-7|.|14|TRBV5-1|.
CASSLDGGPYEQYF
TGCGCCAGCAGCTTGGACGGAGGGCCCTACGAGCAGTACTTC
>TRBJ2-1|TRBD2|17|TRBV28|.
CASSLPHGRASYNEQFF
TGTGCCAGCAGTTTACCCCACGGGAGGGCCTCCTACAATGAGCAGTTCTTC
>TRBJ2-1|TRBD2|13|TRBV7-7|once
CASSLVAGNEQFF
TGTGCTAGCAGCTTAGTAGCGGGGAATGAGCAGTTCTTC
>TRBJ1-6|.|14|TRBV9|.
CASSVAGANSPLHF
TGTGCCAGCAGCGTAGCCGGAGCTAATTCACCCCTCCACTTT
>TRBJ1-6|TRBD1|13|TRBV18|.
CASSLGQGNPLHF
TGTGCCAGCTCCCTGGGACAGGGTAATCCCCTCCACTTT
>TRBJ1-5|.|12|TRBV2|.
CASGREDQPQHF
TGTGCCAGCGGTCGGGAAGATCAGCCCCAGCATTTT
>TRBJ1-3|.|15|TRBV7-8|.
CASSAGRFSGNTIYF
TGTGCCAGCAGCGCGGGACGGTTCTCTGGAAACACCATATATTTT
>TRBJ2-7|TRBD2|15|TRBV10-2|few
CASSDTAGGSYEQYF
TGCGCCAGCAGTGATACAGCGGGGGGCTCCTACGAGCAGTACTTC
>TRBJ2-3|.|13|TRBV5-1|.
CASREGSTDTQYF
TGCGCCAGCAGGGAGGGCAGCACAGATACGCAGTATTTT
>TRBJ2-7|TRBD2|16|TRBV7-2|.
CASSLGIAGGDYEQYF
TGTGCCAGCAGCTTAGGAATAGCGGGAGGAGATTACGAGCAGTACTTC
>TRBJ1-1|.|13|TRBV29-1|.
CSVGPGLGTEAFF
TGCAGCGTAGGGCCAGGGTTGGGCACTGAAGCTTTCTTT
>TRBJ2-7|TRBD1|19|TRBV27|few
CASSLTPNTPGTGDYEQYF
TGTGCCAGCAGTTTAACCCCCAATACCCCCGGGACAGGAGACTACGAGCAGTACTTC
>TRBJ2-7|.|13|TRBV27|few
CASSLQGTNEQYF
TGTGCCAGCAGCCTACAGGGTACGAACGAGCAGTACTTC
>TRBJ2-7|.|13|TRBV18|.
CASSPPGGVEQYF
TGTGCCAGCTCACCACCCGGCGGGGTCGAGCAGTACTTC
>TRBJ2-7|TRBD2|17|TRBV18|.
CASSIAGSLAGGLEQYF
TGTGCCAGCTCCATCGCGGGTTCCCTAGCGGGAGGGCTCGAGCAGTACTTC
>TRBJ2-5|.|13|TRBV5-1|.
CASSLGSGEPLYF
TGCGCCAGCAGCTTGGGCAGCGGCGAGCCCTTGTACTTC
>TRBJ2-6|TRBD1|15|TRBV2|.
CASSSGGSGANVLTF
TGTGCCAGCAGTTCAGGGGGCTCTGGGGCCAACGTCCTGACTTTC
>TRBJ2-2|TRBD1|16|TRBV7-9|.
CSSSMGQGTFTGELFF
TGTTCCAGCAGCATGGGACAGGGGACGTTCACCGGGGAGCTGTTTTTT
>TRBJ2-7|TRBD1|15|TRBV7-2|.
CASSLEQGRNYEQYF
TGTGCCAGCAGCTTAGAACAGGGGCGAAATTACGAGCAGTACTTC
>TRBJ1-2|TRBD1|18|TRBV29-1|few
CSGEGGTGNRQTNYGYTF
TGCAGCGGGGAGGGGGGGACAGGGAACCGCCAAACTAACTATGGCTACACCTTC
>TRBJ1-4|TRBD1|14|TRBV6-5|.
CASSLDRGKEKLFF
TGTGCCAGCAGTTTAGACAGGGGGAAAGAAAAACTGTTTTTT
>TRBJ2-1|TRBD2|16|TRBV6-4|.
CASSGRGLAGYNEQFF
TGTGCCAGCAGTGGACGGGGACTAGCGGGTTACAATGAGCAGTTCTTC
>TRBJ2-3|.|14|TRBV19|.
CASSTVGSADTQYF
TGTGCCAGTAGTACGGTCGGGAGCGCAGATACGCAGTATTTT
>TRBJ2-7|.|13|TRBV14|.
CASSPTVSYEQYF
TGTGCCAGCAGCCCGACAGTCTCCTACGAGCAGTACTTC
>TRBJ1-2|.|14|TRBV5-6|.
CASTWQSRGNGYTF
TGTGCCAGCACCTGGCAAAGCAGGGGAAATGGCTACACCTTC
>TRBJ1-4|TRBD1|16|TRBV2|.
CASSKIAGTENEKLFF
TGTGCCAGCAGCAAAATCGCCGGGACAGAAAATGAAAAACTGTTTTTT
>TRBJ1-1|TRBD1|14|TRBV6-5|.
CASSRQGLNTEAFF
TGTGCCAGCAGTAGACAGGGCTTGAACACTGAAGCTTTCTTT
>TRBJ2-3|.|12|TRBV9|.
CASSLGGSTQYF
TGTGCCAGCAGCCTCGGGGGAAGTACGCAGTATTTT
>TRBJ2-4|.|14|TRBV11-2|.
CASSSPARGNIQYF
TGTGCCAGCAGCTCACCGGCAAGGGGGAACATTCAGTACTTC
>TRBJ2-5|.|15|TRBV4-1|.
CASSQGSGLKETQYF
TGCGCCAGCAGCCAGGGCTCGGGGTTGAAAGAGACCCAGTACTTC
>TRBJ1-1|.|13|TRBV5-4|few
CAIGQISNTEAFF
TGTGCCATCGGACAGATTTCGAACACTGAAGCTTTCTTT
>TRBJ2-1|TRBD2|15|TRBV27|few
CASSLTSGRRGEQFF
TGTGCCAGCAGTTTGACTAGCGGGAGGAGGGGTGAGCAGTTCTTC
>TRBJ2-7|TRBD2|15|TRBV19|.
CASSTGLAGTVEQYF
TGTGCCAGTAGTACCGGACTAGCGGGGACCGTCGAGCAGTACTTC
>TRBJ2-5|TRBD2|16|TRBV7-9|.
CASSPRTSGRWGTQYF
TGTGCCAGCAGCCCCAGGACTAGCGGGAGGTGGGGGACCCAGTACTTC
>TRBJ2-7|.|14|TRBV5-1|few
CASSLSPQGYEQYF
TGCGCCAGCAGCTTGTCACCCCAGGGGTACGAGCAGTACTTC
>TRBJ2-5|.|16|TRBV5-5|.
CASSTSLTVYQETQYF
TGTGCCAGCAGCACCAGTCTGACAGTGTACCAAGAGACCCAGTACTTC
>TRBJ1-5|.|13|TRBV6-5|.
CASRGGGNQPQHF
TGTGCCTCGCGGGGGGGAGGGAATCAGCCCCAGCATTTT
>TRBJ2-6|.|15|TRBV6-1|.
CASSEGQTGANVLTF
TGTGCCAGCAGTGAAGGCCAGACTGGGGCCAACGTCCTGACTTTC
>TRBJ2-2|TRBD2|17|TRBV5-1|.
CASSLAGGTSNTGELFF
TGCGCCAGCTCTTTAGCGGGAGGGACCTCGAACACCGGGGAGCTGTTTTTT
>TRBJ2-7|TRBD1|15|TRBV5-6|.
CASSLAGTGAYEQYF
TGTGCCAGCAGCTTGGCCGGGACAGGGGCCTACGAGCAGTACTTC
>TRBJ1-1|.|14|TRBV19|.
CASSMVHKNTEAFF
TGTGCCAGTAGTATGGTACACAAGAACACTGAAGCTTTCTTT
>TRBJ1-6|TRBD1|15|TRBV5-1|.
CASSFTGEDNSPLHF
TGCGCCAGCAGCTTTACAGGGGAGGATAATTCACCCCTCCACTTT
>TRBJ2-7|TRBD1|13|TRBV27|.
CASRGTGEGEQYF
TGTGCCAGCAGGGGGACAGGGGAGGGGGAGCAGTACTTC